This T cell receptor (beta chain) was sequenced during a study of T cells after yellow fever vaccination. This clonotype was observed many times. MiXCR, run by TCRdb on the 5' RACE reads, gives a single entry per CDR3 protein. The sample contains some 340,000 distinct CDR3 sequences, around 10% of which appear only once. V was cut by 5 bases and J by 4 bases, with 15 bases left in between. The CDR3 has 14 amino acids. This chain links TRBV12-3 or TRBV12-4 with TRBJ2-7, with D perhaps TRBD1 (5 bases). This TCR was sampled from a man between 18 and 35 years old who received the YFV17D yellow fever vaccine. Sequenced material: CD4+ T cells sorted from PBMCs, taken 45 days after the yellow fever booster vaccination. The CDR3 region is CASSRDSPPYEQYF. As DNA, the CDR3 is TGTGCCAGCAGTCGAGACAGTCCCCCTTACGAGCAGTACTTC.